What follows describes a single T cell receptor (beta chain). This record belongs to a study of blood T cell repertoires in COVID-19. Study-wide context: The samples span acute and convalescent COVID-19 from the United States, Italy and Spain.

Germline values: CDR1 SGHVS, CDR2 FQNEAQ. Trimming removed 2 bases from V and 5 bases from J; junction bases left unmatched: 11. The CDR3 contains 17 residues. Exposed participants encountered a COVID-19 case during the 2 weeks preceding study entry. Authors' data handling: Cell counts per sample came from amplifying reference gene primers. Produced via immunoSEQ multiplex PCR; TCRdb's table is partial and in-frame only. That table furnishes V, J and clone size, whereas the DNA furnished D and trimming. The sample records 270,000 or so clones, 80% to 95% being singletons. The sample consisted of PBMCs or T cells enriched from blood (not recorded which). The chain uses TRBV7-8 and TRBJ1-5; 8 nucleotides align to TRBD1. The clonotype originates from a middle-aged man who had been exposed to COVID-19. CDR3 in DNA: TGTGCCAGCAGCTTAAGGTTGGGGACAGGAAAACATCAGCCCCAGCATTTT. Amino acids: CASSLRLGTGKHQPQHF.